One sample yielded the 8 T cell receptor beta chains listed below, sequenced in a study of cytomegalovirus exposure and HLA in healthy donors. The PCR used 60 Vbeta and 13 Jbeta primers. The assay was immunoSEQ multiplex PCR, and TCRdb's table has in-frame clones only and misses some. The sample contains around 40,000 clones, roughly 60% of which appear only once. The specimen sequenced was PBMCs. These TCRs come from a human donor in good health.

This clone came up once. The V and J genes are TRBV7-3 and TRBJ1-1; no clear D gene. The germline gives CDR1 SGHTA, CDR2 FQGTGA. V lost 3 bases and J 2 bases, leaving 10 bases between the germline ends. The CDR3 loop spans 14 amino acids. The CDR3 here is CASSLAGTNTEAFF. The DNA of the CDR3 is TGTGCCAGCAGCTTGGCAGGAACCAACACTGAAGCTTTCTTT.

This clone has only a few counts. V gene TRBV2 combines with J gene TRBJ1-3, with D tentatively TRBD1 (5 bases). CDR1 is SNHLY, CDR2 FYNNEI, per germline. V dropped 6 bases and J dropped 5 bases, with 23 bases sitting between them. The CDR3 is 17 amino acids. CDR3 sequence: CASSPGFGRAWRNTIYF. The CDR3 region has the DNA TGTGCCAGCAGCCCCGGTTTCGGCAGGGCCTGGAGAAACACCATATATTTT.

This clone was seen a few times. The gene calls are TRBV7-2 and TRBJ2-2; tentative D call: TRBD1 (7 bases). The germline CDR1 and CDR2 sequences are SGHTA and FQGNSA. The V and J ends lost 5 bases and 6 bases respectively, with 13 bases between them. The CDR3 sequence is 14 residues long. The CDR3 here is CASSPGGTSGELFF. CDR3 nucleotides: TGTGCCAGCAGCCCAGGGGGGACCTCCGGGGAGCTGTTTTTT.

V gene TRBV5-1 combines with J gene TRBJ2-7, with D possibly TRBD2 on 6 matching bases. The CDR3 extends over 13 amino acids. V was shortened by 6 bases and J by 0 bases, with 10 bases between the two germline ends. Per germline, CDR1 SGHRS and CDR2 YFSETQ. CDR3 DNA sequence: TGCGCCAGCATGCGGGGCAGCTCCTACGAGCAGTACTTC. It encodes CASMRGSSYEQYF. Together with reference TRBV5-1 and TRBJ2-7, the CDR3 gives the full variable domain: KAGVTQTPRYLIKTRGQQVTLSCSPISGHRSVSWYQQTPGQGLQFLFEYFSETQRNKGNFPGRFSGRQFSNSRSEMNVSTLELGDSALYLCASMRGSSYEQYFGPGTRLTVT.

The V and J genes are TRBV18 and TRBJ1-3; D uncertain. Germline lookup yields CDR1 KGHSH and CDR2 LQKENI. Trimming stripped 3 bases from V and 0 bases from J, with 12 bases between. CDR3 size: 16 residues. For the CDR3, the DNA is TGTGCCAGCTCACCTGCCCTTCCGAGCTCTGGAAACACCATATATTTT. As protein: CASSPALPSSGNTIYF.

The chain is built from TRBV29-1 and TRBJ2-1; TRBD2 matches 10 bases. CDR1 is SQVTM and CDR2 is ANQGSEA in the germline V gene. The CDR3 consists of 15 residues. The V and J ends lost 6 bases and 4 bases, in that order; junction bases with no gene match: 9. The CDR3 spells CSVRTGLADYNEQFF. The CDR3 bases are TGCAGCGTCCGGACCGGACTAGCGGATTACAATGAGCAGTTCTTC.

This clone occurred a few times. The genes are TRBV9 and TRBJ2-5; TRBD2 might be the D (5 bases). Germline values: CDR1 SGDLS, CDR2 YYNGEE. The CDR3 has 13 residues. The V end lost 5 bases, the J end lost 5 bases, and 13 bases lay between the germline ends. The CDR3 sequence is CASSEAAWETQYF. For the CDR3, the DNA is TGTGCCAGCAGTGAAGCGGCCTGGGAGACCCAGTACTTC.

This chain links TRBV5-1 with TRBJ1-4; the match to TRBD1 covers 7 bases. The CDR3 covers 13 residues. V lost 4 bases to trimming and J lost 5 bases; unmatched junction nucleotides: 2. CDR1 and CDR2 from the germline V gene are SGHRS and YFSETQ. The CDR3 loop reads CASSMTGNEKLFF. Here the CDR3 DNA reads TGCGCCAGCAGCATGACAGGGAATGAAAAACTGTTTTTT.